Presented here are 30 T cell receptor beta chains from one specimen sequenced in a study of blood T cell repertoires in COVID-19. Here immunoSEQ multiplex PCR was the method, and the copy in TCRdb shows in-frame clones only, minus some. The sample has approximately 28,000 clones; around 66% are singletons. Source material: peripheral blood. The source is a man aged 60 to 69 with active or convalescent COVID-19.

The CDR3 loop reads CASSTGWRGSYEQYF. The CDR3 region has the DNA TGTGCCAGCAGCACTGGGTGGCGGGGGTCCTACGAGCAGTACTTC. The chain employs TRBV6-5 and TRBJ2-7, with 7 bases lining up with TRBD2. Looked up from germline, CDR1 is MNHEY and CDR2 is SVGAGI. The CDR3 is 15 residues long. The junction had 9 bases not matched to a gene; V was cut back by 6 bases and J by 1 base.

V is TRBV7-6 and J is TRBJ2-5; D is unresolved. V lost 1 base and J 4 bases, leaving 10 bases between the germline ends. Germline V lookup: CDR1 SGHVS, CDR2 FNYEAQ. The CDR3 runs 14 residues. The CDR3: CASSLVFHGETQYF. The DNA of the CDR3 is TGTGCCAGCAGCTTAGTCTTCCACGGAGAGACCCAGTACTTC.

The chain couples TRBV2 to TRBJ2-7; the D gene is possibly TRBD2 (5 bases). Germline values: CDR1 SNHLY, CDR2 FYNNEI. The CDR3 has 13 amino acids. Trimming shortened V by 8 bases and J by 5 bases, and 16 bases separated the two germline ends. The CDR3 DNA sequence: TGTGCCAGCGAGAAGGTGGGAGTCCACGAGCAGTACTTC. This codes for CASEKVGVHEQYF.

This clone was picked up one time. The V gene is TRBV3-1 (or the pseudogene TRBV3-2), the J gene TRBJ2-5, with TRBD2 matching 16 bases. The length of the CDR3 is 16 residues. Per the germline V gene, CDR1 is LGHDT and CDR2 is YNNKEL (reference sequence). V gave up 4 bases and J gave up 4 bases; unmatched junction bases: 3. CDR3 DNA sequence: TGTGCCAGCAGCCGCGGGACTAGCGGGAGGGGAGAGACCCAGTACTTC. It yields the protein CASSRGTSGRGETQYF.

The rearrangement joins TRBV5-4 to TRBJ2-2; D gene ambiguous. Germline-derived CDR1 and CDR2 are SGHNT and YYREEE (reference sequence). The germline V and J ends were trimmed by 1 base and 4 bases, with 14 bases remaining between them. The CDR3 is 16 amino acids. The CDR3 DNA sequence: TGTGCCAGCAGCTTGTACGGCAGAAGGAGCACCGGGGAGCTGTTTTTT. Its protein is CASSLYGRRSTGELFF.

This clone was seen a single time. The chain uses TRBV14 and TRBJ1-2; D uncertain. V shed 4 bases and J shed 1 base, with 4 bases lying between them. Germline V gene sequence: CDR1 SGHDN, CDR2 FVKESK. The CDR3 length is 12 residues. The CDR3 coding sequence is TGTGCCAGCAGCCGCAGTAACTATGGCTACACCTTC. Encoded protein: CASSRSNYGYTF.

This chain links TRBV6-4 with TRBJ2-1; possibly TRBD2 for D (7 bases). Germline V lookup: CDR1 MRHNA, CDR2 SNTAGT. This CDR3 is 15 amino acids long. Trimming cost V 2 bases and J 7 bases, with 15 bases left between them. The CDR3 is CASSDAAGANNEQFF. CDR3 sequence (DNA): TGTGCCAGCAGTGACGCTGCGGGGGCCAATAATGAGCAGTTCTTC.

This clone was seen a few times. The rearrangement uses TRBV6-4 and TRBJ1-1, with unresolved D. This CDR3 has 11 residues. Trimming left V 6 bases short and J 7 bases short, with 9 bases between. Per the germline V gene, CDR1 is MRHNA and CDR2 is SNTAGT. CDR3 amino acids: CASRRGYEAFF. The CDR3 DNA is TGTGCCAGCAGGAGAGGGTATGAAGCTTTCTTT.

In this sample, this clone turned up a few times. The rearrangement joins TRBV4-2 to TRBJ1-4, with 9 positions matching TRBD1. The J segment lost 7 bases and the V segment lost 0 bases, leaving 6 bases of the junction unmatched. In germline, CDR1 is LGHNA, CDR2 YNFKEQ. This CDR3 comprises 16 residues. CDR3 sequence: CASSQDKGQGSEKLFF. CDR3 DNA sequence: TGTGCCAGCAGCCAAGATAAGGGACAGGGTAGTGAAAAACTGTTTTTT.

The genes are TRBV6-4 and TRBJ2-3, with a weak D call TRBD2 (5 bases). The CDR3 runs 14 residues. Germline V gives CDR1 MRHNA, CDR2 SNTAGT. Trimming left V 3 bases short and J 6 bases short, with 13 bases between. CDR3 nucleotide sequence: TGTGCCAGCAGTGAGGGAGCAGCAAGGGATACGCAGTATTTT. It yields the protein CASSEGAARDTQYF.

This sequence joins TRBV3-1 (or the pseudogene TRBV3-2) and TRBJ2-5; 12 nucleotides agree with TRBD2. Unmatched junction bases numbered 6, after V lost 4 bases and J lost 3 bases. The V gene's germline CDR1 is LGHDT and CDR2 YNNKEL (reference sequence). The CDR3 is 16 residues long. The CDR3 DNA is TGTGCCAGCAGCCCTGGTCCTAGCGGGGGGGAAGAGACCCAGTACTTC. It encodes CASSPGPSGGEETQYF.

The chain employs TRBV11-2 and TRBJ2-7; the match to TRBD1 covers 7 bases. The CDR3 extends over 15 amino acids. CDR1 and CDR2 from the germline V gene are SGHAT and FQNNGV. V was clipped by 4 bases and J by 4 bases; unmatched bases: 10. The CDR3 reads CASSSAGTVKYEQYF. For the CDR3, the DNA is TGTGCCAGCAGCTCCGCCGGGACAGTCAAATACGAGCAGTACTTC.

CDR3 DNA: TGTGCTACCGGGATCCTGGGCAATCAGCCCCAGCATTTT. Its protein is CATGILGNQPQHF. The chain recombines TRBV7-8 with TRBJ1-5; D is undetermined. Germline-derived CDR1 and CDR2 are SGHVS and FQNEAQ. This CDR3 region has 13 residues.

This chain joins TRBV3-1 (or the pseudogene TRBV3-2) and TRBJ2-2; 8 bases are shared with TRBD2. Germline V gene sequence: CDR1 LGHDT, CDR2 YNNKEL (reference sequence). The CDR3 runs to 13 residues. Trimming took 1 base from V and 16 from J; bases not matched to a gene: 8. CDR3 protein: CASSQGGREAPFF. The CDR3 DNA follows: TGTGCCAGCAGCCAAGGAGGGCGGGAGGCCCCGTTTTTT.

V is TRBV5-1 and J is TRBJ2-7; TRBD2 matches at 10 bases. This CDR3 is built from 14 residues. Trimming removed 4 bases from V and 6 bases from J; junction bases left unmatched: 7. Germline V CDR1 and CDR2: SGHRS, YFSETQ. The CDR3 loop is CASSGASGSSEQYF. In nucleotides, the CDR3 is TGCGCCAGCAGCGGGGCTAGCGGGAGTTCCGAGCAGTACTTC.

The rearrangement links TRBV4-1 to TRBJ1-2; D possibly corresponds to TRBD1 (5 bases). Germline assignment: CDR1 MGHRA and CDR2 YSYEKL. The CDR3 length is 13 residues. Trimming pared 0 bases from V and 8 bases from J, leaving 10 bases between. CDR3 in DNA: TGCGCCAGCAGCCAAGATGAGCGGGGGGGCTACACCTTC. It is translated as CASSQDERGGYTF.

This CDR3 is CASSLVGGVTEAFF. The CDR3 region has the DNA TGTGCCAGCAGCTTAGTGGGGGGGGTAACTGAAGCTTTCTTT. The rearrangement links TRBV7-2 to TRBJ1-1; D is possibly TRBD1 (5 bases). Trimming removed 1 base from V and 5 bases from J, with 11 bases in between. The CDR3 loop spans 14 amino acids. The V gene's germline CDR1 is SGHTA and CDR2 FQGNSA.

The chain carries TRBV11-2 and TRBJ1-2, with 9 bases that match TRBD1. Germline values: CDR1 SGHAT, CDR2 FQNNGV. The J segment lost 3 bases and the V segment lost 5 bases, leaving 7 bases of the junction unmatched. The CDR3 totals 15 residues. The CDR3 DNA is TGTGCCAGCAGCCTTACAGGGGGCCTACACTATGGCTACACCTTC. The encoded protein is CASSLTGGLHYGYTF.

This clone was seen more than once but under ten times. This chain joins TRBV9 and TRBJ2-7, with a tentative D call TRBD1 (7 bases). The CDR3 consists of 15 residues. The V end lost 4 bases, the J end lost 4 bases, and 18 bases lay between the germline ends. The germline CDR1 and CDR2 sequences are SGDLS and YYNGEE. CDR3 sequence (DNA): TGTGCCAGCAGCCTGGCGGCAGGGGGGTGGTACGAGCAGTACTTC. This codes for CASSLAAGGWYEQYF. The complete variable domain, with remaining parts taken from reference TRBV9 and TRBJ2-7, reads DSGVTQTPKHLITATGQRVTLRCSPRSGDLSVYWYQQSLDQGLQFLIQYYNGEERAKGNILERFSAQQFPDLHSELNLSSLELGDSALYFCASSLAAGGWYEQYFGPGTRLTVT.

The V gene is TRBV27, the J gene TRBJ1-2, with a weak D call TRBD1 (5 bases). The V gene's germline CDR1 is MNHEY and CDR2 SMNVEV (reference sequence). This CDR3 is built from 13 residues. Between the trimmed V and J ends, which lost 11 bases and 3 bases, there was a span of 16 bases. CDR3 protein: CASAVTGDYGYTF. The DNA for the CDR3 is TGTGCCTCAGCAGTCACGGGGGACTATGGCTACACCTTC.

The chain employs TRBV29-1 and TRBJ2-7, with 9 bases identical to TRBD1. The ends lost 5 bases at V and 3 bases at J; junction bases unmatched: 14. Germline V gene data show CDR1 as SQVTM and CDR2 as ANQGSEA. This CDR3 spans 16 amino acids. In DNA, the CDR3 is TGCAGCGTTACCACGAGACCTGGGACAGGGAGCTACGAGCAGTACTTC. Amino acid sequence: CSVTTRPGTGSYEQYF.

The chain carries TRBV11-3 and TRBJ2-1; 8 bases are a match to TRBD1. Germline CDR1 is SGHNT and CDR2 is YENEEA. The V and J ends lost 3 bases and 0 bases, in that order; junction bases with no gene match: 1. The CDR3 is 15 amino acids. The CDR3, as DNA: TGTGCCAGCAGCTTTGACAGGGGCTCCTACAATGAGCAGTTCTTC. Translation: CASSFDRGSYNEQFF.

The chain carries TRBV7-8 and TRBJ2-3; 7 bases match TRBD2. V trimming: 5 bases; J trimming: 6 bases; junction bases outside the gene matches: 5. Germline CDR1 SGHVS, CDR2 FQNEAQ. The CDR3 is 13 amino acids. The CDR3 DNA reads TGTGCCAGCAGCACACTACTAGCGGATACGCAGTATTTT. This gives the protein CASSTLLADTQYF.

This clone was counted a few times. This chain joins TRBV7-3 and TRBJ1-1; TRBD1 agrees at 10 bases. Germline V lookup: CDR1 SGHTA, CDR2 FQGTGA. V lost 6 bases and J lost 5; bases outside the gene matches: 3. This CDR3 region has 13 residues. The CDR3 sequence is CASSDRGLTEAFF. For the CDR3, the DNA is TGTGCCAGCAGTGACAGGGGGCTAACTGAAGCTTTCTTT.

The V call is TRBV27, the J call TRBJ2-3; unclear D gene. CDR3 size: 14 residues. The germline gives CDR1 MNHEY, CDR2 SMNVEV (reference sequence). V was pared by 3 bases and J by 2 bases, with 9 bases between. This chain's CDR3 is CASSFPGYTDTQYF. The CDR3 DNA follows: TGTGCCAGCAGTTTTCCCGGGTACACAGATACGCAGTATTTT.

The chain is built from TRBV5-8 and TRBJ1-6, with a tentative D call TRBD1 (5 bases). CDR1 is SGHTS, CDR2 YDEGEE, per germline. This CDR3 is built from 15 residues. V shed 4 bases and J shed 7 bases, with 15 bases lying between them. CDR3: CASSQGSGGNSPLHF. The CDR3 DNA is TGTGCCAGCAGCCAGGGCTCTGGGGGGAATTCACCCCTCCACTTT.

J is TRBJ1-3 and V is TRBV7-9; 7 positions agree with TRBD1. The CDR3 runs 15 residues. Looked up from germline, CDR1 is SEHNR and CDR2 is FQNEAQ (reference sequence). The trim removed 3 bases at V and 4 bases at J, leaving 6 bases unmatched. The CDR3 DNA reads as TGTGCCAGCAGCTTTGGTACAGGGGTCGGAAACACCATATATTTT. Translation gives CASSFGTGVGNTIYF.

V usage is TRBV2 and J usage is TRBJ1-4, with D maybe TRBD1 (5 bases). V was pared by 5 bases and J by 3 bases, with 10 bases between. This CDR3 spans 14 amino acids. Looked up from germline, CDR1 is SNHLY and CDR2 is FYNNEI. CDR3 sequence reads: CASSRTWANEKLFF. The CDR3 bases are TGTGCCAGCAGTCGGACATGGGCTAATGAAAAACTGTTTTTT.

This clone was recorded a few times. The CDR3 loop reads CASSLETGIYGYTF. Here the CDR3 DNA reads TGTGCCAGCAGTTTAGAAACAGGAATCTATGGCTACACCTTC. The chain joins TRBV28 to TRBJ1-2; D perhaps matches TRBD1 (5 bases). The CDR3 sequence is 14 residues long. Trimming left V 2 bases short and J 4 bases short, with 11 bases between. Germline values: CDR1 MDHEN, CDR2 SYDVKM.

Only one count was recorded for this clone. This chain joins TRBV12-3 or TRBV12-4 and TRBJ2-2, with 8 positions matching TRBD1. CDR3 length: 12 residues. The trim removed 10 bases at V and 7 bases at J, leaving 5 bases unmatched. CDR3 in amino acids: CATRGHGGELFF. The CDR3 nucleotides read TGTGCCACCAGGGGGCACGGCGGGGAGCTGTTTTTT.